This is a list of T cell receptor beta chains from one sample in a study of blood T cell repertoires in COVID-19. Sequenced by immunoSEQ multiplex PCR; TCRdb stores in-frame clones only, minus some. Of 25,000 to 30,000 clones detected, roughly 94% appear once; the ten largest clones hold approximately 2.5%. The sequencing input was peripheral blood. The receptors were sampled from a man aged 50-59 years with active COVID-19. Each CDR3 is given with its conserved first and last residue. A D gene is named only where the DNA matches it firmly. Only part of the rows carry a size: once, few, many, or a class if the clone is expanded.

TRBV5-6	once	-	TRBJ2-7	TGTGCCAGCAGCTTTAGGGGGACGGGAACCTACGAGCAGTACTTC	CASSFRGTGTYEQYF
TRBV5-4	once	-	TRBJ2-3	TGTGCCAGCCAGGGTGGGGGGACAGATACGCAGTATTTT	CASQGGGTDTQYF
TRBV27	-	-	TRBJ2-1	TGTGCCAGCAAATTTCTGAATGGGGAGGAGCAGTTCTTC	CASKFLNGEEQFF
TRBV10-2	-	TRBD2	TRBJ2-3	TGCGCCAGCAGTGATGACCCGGGACTACCCACAGATACGCAGTATTTT	CASSDDPGLPTDTQYF
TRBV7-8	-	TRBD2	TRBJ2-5	TGTGCCAGCAGCCGAGCGCCCGGGACTAGCGGAGAGACCCAGTACTTC	CASSRAPGTSGETQYF
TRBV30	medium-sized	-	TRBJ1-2	TGTGCCTGGAGTGCAACGGGTAACTATGGCTACACCTTC	CAWSATGNYGYTF
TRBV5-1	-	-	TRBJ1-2	TGCGCCAGCAGCCCCCCGTTTGGGCAGAACTATGGCTACACCTTC	CASSPPFGQNYGYTF
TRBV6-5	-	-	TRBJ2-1	TGTGCCAGCAGTTACAATGGACAGCCCTACAATGAGCAGTTCTTC	CASSYNGQPYNEQFF
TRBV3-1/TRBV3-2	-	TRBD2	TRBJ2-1	TGTGCCAGCAGCCTCGGGGGACTAGCCGCCTACAATGAGCAGTTCTTC	CASSLGGLAAYNEQFF
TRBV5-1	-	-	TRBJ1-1	TGCGCCAGCAGCTTTGGAGGGGCCGGGACTGAAGCTTTCTTT	CASSFGGAGTEAFF
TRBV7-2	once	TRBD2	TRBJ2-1	TGTGCCAGCAGCTCCCCCCTAGCGGGGTTATTTAGAGAGCAGTTCTTC	CASSSPLAGLFREQFF
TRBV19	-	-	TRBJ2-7	TGTGCCAGTAGTGATCCCGGGACAACCTACGAGCAGTACTTC	CASSDPGTTYEQYF
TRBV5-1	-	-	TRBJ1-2	TGCGCCAGCAGTCCTAACCCAGGGGCTGGGAGCTATGGCTACACCTTC	CASSPNPGAGSYGYTF
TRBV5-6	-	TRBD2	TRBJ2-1	TGTGCCAGCAGCTCCGGGACTAGCGGGGTCTACAATGAGCAGTTCTTC	CASSSGTSGVYNEQFF
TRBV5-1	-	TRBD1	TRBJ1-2	TGCGCCAGCAGCTATGGACAGGGTTTAGATGGCTACACCTTC	CASSYGQGLDGYTF
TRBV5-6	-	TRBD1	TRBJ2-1	TGTGCCAGCAGCCCGCCTGATAGGACAGGGATTTTGATAAATGAGCAGTTCTTC	CASSPPDRTGILINEQFF
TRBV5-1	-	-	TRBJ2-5	TGCGCCAGCAAAATAGGCGACAACCAAGAGACCCAGTACTTC	CASKIGDNQETQYF
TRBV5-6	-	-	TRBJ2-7	TGTGCCAGCAGCTTATACTCAGGGGCCTACGAGCAGTACTTC	CASSLYSGAYEQYF
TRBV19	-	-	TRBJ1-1	TGTGCCAGTAGTACCAGGACAGACGTTGAAGCTTTCTTT	CASSTRTDVEAFF
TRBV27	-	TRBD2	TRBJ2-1	TGTGCCAGCAAGCGGGGCTCGGGGTACAATGAGCAGTTCTTC	CASKRGSGYNEQFF
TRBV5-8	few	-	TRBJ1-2	TGTGCCAGCAGCTTTGGGGGCGCCGACTATGGCTACACCTTC	CASSFGGADYGYTF
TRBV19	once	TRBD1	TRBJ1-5	TGTGCCAGTAGTATTGGGACAGGGGGTACTCAGCCCCAGCATTTT	CASSIGTGGTQPQHF
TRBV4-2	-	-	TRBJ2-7	TGTGCCAGCAGCCAAGATCTAACAGTCTCCTACGAGCAGTACTTC	CASSQDLTVSYEQYF
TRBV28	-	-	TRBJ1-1	TGTGCCAGCAGTTTATACAAGGGGTCCCTGAACACTGAAGCTTTCTTT	CASSLYKGSLNTEAFF
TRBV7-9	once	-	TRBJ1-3	TGTGCCAGCAGCCCCTCAGGGAACACCATATATTTT	CASSPSGNTIYF
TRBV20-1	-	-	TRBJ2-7	TGCAGTGCTAGTTTACGGGCCTACGAGCAGTACTTC	CSASLRAYEQYF
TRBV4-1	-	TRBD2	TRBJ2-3	TGCGCCAGCAGACTAGGACTAGCGGGGGATACGCAGTATTTT	CASRLGLAGDTQYF
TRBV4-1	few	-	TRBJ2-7	TGCGCCAGCAGCCAAGACCTAGCCCCGGGAGCACCGTGGTCGTACGAGCAGTACTTC	CASSQDLAPGAPWSYEQYF
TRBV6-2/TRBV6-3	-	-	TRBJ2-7	TGTGCCAGCAGTTACCTGGCGGTGAAGATAGAGCAGTACTTC	CASSYLAVKIEQYF
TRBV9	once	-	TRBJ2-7	TGTGCCAGCATCCTTCAATCGTGGAGCTCCTACGAGCAGTACTTC	CASILQSWSSYEQYF
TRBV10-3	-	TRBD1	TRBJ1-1	TGTGCCATCAGTGAGGCAGGGGGGACCACTGAAGCTTTCTTT	CAISEAGGTTEAFF
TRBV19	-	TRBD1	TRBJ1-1	TGTGCCAGTAGTATAAAAGGCATACGGGACAGGGAAACTGAAGCTTTCTTT	CASSIKGIRDRETEAFF
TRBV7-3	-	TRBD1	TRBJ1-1	TGTGCCAGCAGCTTATGGGACAGGGCCTCGGTTAACACTGAAGCTTTCTTT	CASSLWDRASVNTEAFF
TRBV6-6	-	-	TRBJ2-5	TGTGCCAGCAGTTACTCGACAGGCCTCAGAGAGACCCAGTACTTC	CASSYSTGLRETQYF
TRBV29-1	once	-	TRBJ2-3	TGCAGCGTTGAACCAGGGGTAGGCACAGATACGCAGTATTTT	CSVEPGVGTDTQYF
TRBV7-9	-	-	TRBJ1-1	TGTGCCAGCAGCCCCTCGCCGGGCGAGGGGGGGACTGAAGCTTTCTTT	CASSPSPGEGGTEAFF
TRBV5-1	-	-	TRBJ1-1	TGCGCCAGCAGCTTGGAGGCGCAGGTTACTGAAGCTTTCTTT	CASSLEAQVTEAFF
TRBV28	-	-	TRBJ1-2	TGTGCCAGCAGTCCCCCCCCGGGGGGCTACACCTTC	CASSPPPGGYTF
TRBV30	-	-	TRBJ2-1	TGTGCCTTTTCTGTAGGGCGAGGGAATGAGCAGTTCTTC	CAFSVGRGNEQFF
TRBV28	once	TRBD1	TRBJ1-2	TGTGCCAGCAGGGAGCCGGGACAGGGGGCAGGCTATGGCTACACCTTC	CASREPGQGAGYGYTF
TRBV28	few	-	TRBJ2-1	TGTGCCAGCCGTACAATCGATGAGCAGTTCTTC	CASRTIDEQFF
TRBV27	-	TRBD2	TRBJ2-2	TGTGCCAGCAGGAAGAGGGTGCGGGAGGGCAACACCGGGGAGCTGTTTTTT	CASRKRVREGNTGELFF
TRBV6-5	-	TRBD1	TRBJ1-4	TGTGCCAGCAAGGAAACAGGGGGCGCCAATGAAAAACTGTTTTTT	CASKETGGANEKLFF
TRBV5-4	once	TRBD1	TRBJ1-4	TGTGCCAGCAGCCCGGGGACAGGGCGGGAAAAACTGTTTTTT	CASSPGTGREKLFF
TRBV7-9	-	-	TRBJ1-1	TGTGCCAGCAGCTTAGAGGGGGTGAAGGGCACTGAAGCTTTCTTT	CASSLEGVKGTEAFF
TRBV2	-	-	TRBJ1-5	TGTGCCAGCAGTGAATGGACAAGCAATCAGCCCCAGCATTTT	CASSEWTSNQPQHF
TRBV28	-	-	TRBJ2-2	TGTGCCAGCAGTTTATTTAGTAGGCTAGGGAACACCGGGGAGCTGTTTTTT	CASSLFSRLGNTGELFF
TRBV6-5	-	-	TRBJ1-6	TGTGCCAGCAGGGACAGAGATTCACCCCTCCACTTT	CASRDRDSPLHF
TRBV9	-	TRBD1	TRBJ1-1	TGTGCCAGCAGCGAAAGACAGGGATCTCGGGCTTTCTTT	CASSERQGSRAFF
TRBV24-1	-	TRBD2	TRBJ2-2	TGTGCCACCAAAGCGGGAGGTTTAGACACCGGGGAGCTGTTTTTT	CATKAGGLDTGELFF
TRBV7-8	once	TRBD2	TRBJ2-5	TGTGCCAGCAGCTTAAGGGGACTAGCGGGGGTCCAAGAGACCCAGTACTTC	CASSLRGLAGVQETQYF
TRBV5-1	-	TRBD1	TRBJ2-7	TGCGCCAGCAGCCTGGGGACAGGGCCAGCCTACGAGCAGTACTTC	CASSLGTGPAYEQYF
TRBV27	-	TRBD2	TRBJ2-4	TGTGCCAGCACCCAACCCCTGACTAGCGGGCTTAAAAACATTCAGTACTTC	CASTQPLTSGLKNIQYF
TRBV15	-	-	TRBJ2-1	TGTGCCACCAGCAGGGGCGAGGGAAATGAGCAGTTCTTC	CATSRGEGNEQFF
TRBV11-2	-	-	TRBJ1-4	TGTGCCAGCAGCCACGGGGTAGTGACTAATGAAAAACTGTTTTTT	CASSHGVVTNEKLFF
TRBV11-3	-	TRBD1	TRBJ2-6	TGTGCCAGCAGGGGACAGGGCTCTGGGGCCAACGTCCTGACTTTC	CASRGQGSGANVLTF
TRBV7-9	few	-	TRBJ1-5	TGTGCCAGCACCCATGCAGGGACACCTCAGCCCCAGCATTTT	CASTHAGTPQPQHF
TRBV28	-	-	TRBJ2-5	TGTGCCAGCAGTTTCTATGTAGACAGTAACCAAGAGACCCAGTACTTC	CASSFYVDSNQETQYF
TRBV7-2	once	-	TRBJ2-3	TGTGCCAGCAGCTTAGGGGTAGGGGACACAGATACGCAGTATTTT	CASSLGVGDTDTQYF